The T cell receptor beta chain described here comes from a study of blood T cells in healthy people across ages. CDR3 length: 14 amino acids. Germline-derived CDR1 and CDR2 are MNHEY and SVGEGT. The V and J ends lost 7 bases and 7 bases, in that order; junction bases with no gene match: 12. The use of a sample-barcoded 5' primer and a J-beta primer mix characterized a second PCR of roughly 6 to 11 cycles. Every cDNA molecule carried a tag from a template-switch adaptor bearing 12 random nucleotides. TCRdb called the 5' RACE reads again in MiXCR, with one record for every CDR3 protein. The data show more than 650,000 distinct CDR3 sequences, about a fifth seen once. Each sample yielded at least 6 million isolated PBMCs. Per individual sample, total RNA of at least 5 micrograms was extracted.

What was sequenced was blood. This sequence originates from a man in his 70s in good health. This chain joins TRBV6-2 or TRBV6-3 and TRBJ1-2; TRBD1 matches at 7 bases. DNA of the CDR3: TGTGCCAGCACAAGTGGAAGACAGGGCCGTGGCTACACCTTC. This encodes CASTSGRQGRGYTF.